This is a list of T cell receptor beta chains from one sample in a study of blood T cell repertoires in COVID-19. This table comes from immunoSEQ multiplex PCR, and its TCRdb copy is limited to in-frame clones, with some not included. The sample records a few hundred thousand clones, 80% to 90% being singletons. Sequenced sample: PBMCs or T cells enriched from blood (not recorded which). Receptors originate from a man in his forties or fifties who had recovered from COVID-19. Both conserved end residues are part of each CDR3. A D gene is named only where the DNA matches it firmly. Only part of the rows carry a size: once, few, many, or a class if the clone is expanded.

D: TRBD1
V: TRBV9
J: TRBJ1-2
size: NA
DNA: TGTGCCAGCAGCGTAGGGGGGACAGGGTACGGCTACACCTTC
CDR3: CASSVGGTGYGYTF

D: TRBD2
V: TRBV19
J: TRBJ2-3
size: NA
DNA: TGTGCCAGTAGTAGGGGGGGTGCCGGCACAGATACGCAGTATTTT
CDR3: CASSRGGAGTDTQYF

D: NA
V: TRBV25-1
J: TRBJ2-3
size: NA
DNA: TGTGCCAGCAGGGACACCACAGATACGCAGTATTTT
CDR3: CASRDTTDTQYF

D: NA
V: TRBV6-1
J: TRBJ2-7
size: once
DNA: TGTGCCAGCAGTGAAGGCAGGGTTAGTCCCTACGAGCAGTACTTC
CDR3: CASSEGRVSPYEQYF

D: TRBD1
V: TRBV11-2
J: TRBJ2-7
size: NA
DNA: TGTGCCAGCAGCTACCGGACAGGGAATTTATGGTACGAGCAGTACTTC
CDR3: CASSYRTGNLWYEQYF

D: TRBD2
V: TRBV4-1
J: TRBJ2-7
size: NA
DNA: TGCGCCAGCAGCCAAGGGCCTCTACGGCGGGAGAACGGTTACGAGCAGTACTTC
CDR3: CASSQGPLRRENGYEQYF

D: NA
V: TRBV6-4
J: TRBJ2-2
size: few
DNA: TGTGCCAGCAGTGAGGGCCTAAACACCGGGGAGCTGTTTTTT
CDR3: CASSEGLNTGELFF

D: TRBD1
V: TRBV6-5
J: TRBJ1-2
size: NA
DNA: TGTGCCAGCAGTCCCGGGACAGGGTGGGACGAAGGCTACACCTTC
CDR3: CASSPGTGWDEGYTF

D: TRBD2
V: TRBV10-3
J: TRBJ2-4
size: many
DNA: TGTGCCATCAGCCCCGCAGCGGGAGTAGAGGGACTGACTATCAAAAACATTCAGTACTTC
CDR3: CAISPAAGVEGLTIKNIQYF

D: TRBD1
V: TRBV5-8
J: TRBJ1-2
size: NA
DNA: TGTGCCAGCAGCCAAACTCAACAGGGGGCGAGGAACTATGGCTACACCTTC
CDR3: CASSQTQQGARNYGYTF

D: NA
V: TRBV5-5
J: TRBJ1-5
size: NA
DNA: TGTGCCAGCAGCCCCAGCGGGTGGGAGCCCCAGCATTTT
CDR3: CASSPSGWEPQHF

D: NA
V: TRBV19
J: TRBJ1-5
size: few
DNA: TGTGCCAGTAGTATAACGGGGGTCGGAAATCAGCCCCAGCATTTT
CDR3: CASSITGVGNQPQHF

D: NA
V: TRBV2
J: TRBJ1-2
size: NA
DNA: TGTGCCAGCAGTGAATGGGGGGGGACCAACTATGGCTACACCTTC
CDR3: CASSEWGGTNYGYTF

D: NA
V: TRBV6-1
J: TRBJ1-3
size: NA
DNA: TGTGCCAGCAGTGAAAGACAGGTCGGAAACACCATATATTTT
CDR3: CASSERQVGNTIYF